This TCR beta chain was recovered during a study of blood T cell repertoires in COVID-19. V shed 4 bases, J shed 5 bases, and the junction held 9 bases outside the gene matches. Looked up from germline, CDR1 is SGHRS and CDR2 is YFSETQ. The CDR3 runs 15 residues. Sequencing was performed with immunoSEQ multiplex PCR; in TCRdb, only in-frame clones are kept and a portion is missing. The sample contains 60,000 to 80,000 clones, 65% to 90% of which appear only once. The chain carries TRBV5-1 and TRBJ2-1; 7 nucleotides line up with TRBD1. Material for sequencing was peripheral blood. The sequence was obtained from a man aged 45-65 years with acute or convalescent COVID-19. The DNA for the CDR3 is TGCGCCAGCAGCCGAAGCTTACAGGGGAACAATGAGCAGTTCTTC. Translated, it gives CASSRSLQGNNEQFF. Complete variable domain (other parts from reference TRBV5-1 and TRBJ2-1): KAGVTQTPRYLIKTRGQQVTLSCSPISGHRSVSWYQQTPGQGLQFLFEYFSETQRNKGNFPGRFSGRQFSNSRSEMNVSTLELGDSALYLCASSRSLQGNNEQFFGPGTRLTVL.